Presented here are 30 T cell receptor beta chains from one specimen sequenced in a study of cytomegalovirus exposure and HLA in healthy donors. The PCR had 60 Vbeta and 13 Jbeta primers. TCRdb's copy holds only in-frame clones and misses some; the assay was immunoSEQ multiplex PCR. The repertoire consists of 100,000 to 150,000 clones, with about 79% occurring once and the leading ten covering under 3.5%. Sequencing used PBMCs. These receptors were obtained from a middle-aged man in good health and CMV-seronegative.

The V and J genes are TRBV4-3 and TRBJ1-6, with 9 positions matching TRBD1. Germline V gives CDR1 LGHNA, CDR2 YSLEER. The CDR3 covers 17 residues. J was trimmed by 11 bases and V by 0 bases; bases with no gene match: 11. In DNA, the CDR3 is TGCGCCAGCAGCCAAGATGGGACAGGGCTGGGGATTACACCCCTCCACTTT. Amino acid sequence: CASSQDGTGLGITPLHF.

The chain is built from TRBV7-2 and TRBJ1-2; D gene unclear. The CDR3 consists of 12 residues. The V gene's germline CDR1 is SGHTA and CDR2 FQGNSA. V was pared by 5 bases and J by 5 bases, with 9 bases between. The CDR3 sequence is CASSRIGYGYTF. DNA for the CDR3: TGTGCCAGCAGCAGAATCGGGTATGGCTACACCTTC.

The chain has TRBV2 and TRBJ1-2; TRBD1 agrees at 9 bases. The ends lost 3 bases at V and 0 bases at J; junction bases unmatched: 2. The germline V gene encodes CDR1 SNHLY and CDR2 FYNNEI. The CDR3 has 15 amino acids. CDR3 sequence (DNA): TGTGCCAGCAGTGATCGGGACAGGGCTAACTATGGCTACACCTTC. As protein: CASSDRDRANYGYTF. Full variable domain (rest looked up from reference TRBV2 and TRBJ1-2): EPEVTQTPSHQVTQMGQEVILRCVPISNHLYFYWYRQILGQKVEFLVSFYNNEISEKSEIFDDQFSVERPDGSNFTLKIRSTKLEDSAMYFCASSDRDRANYGYTFGSGTRLTVV.

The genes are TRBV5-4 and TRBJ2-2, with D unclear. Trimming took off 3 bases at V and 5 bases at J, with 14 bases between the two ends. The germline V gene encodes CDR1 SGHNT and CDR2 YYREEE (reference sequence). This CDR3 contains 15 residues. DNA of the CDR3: TGTGCCAGCAGCTACAATCGTATGGTGACCGGGGAGCTGTTTTTT. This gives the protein CASSYNRMVTGELFF. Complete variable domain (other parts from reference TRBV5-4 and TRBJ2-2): ETGVTQSPTHLIKTRGQQVTLRCSSQSGHNTVSWYQQALGQGPQFIFQYYREEENGRGNFPPRFSGLQFPNYSSELNVNALELDDSALYLCASSYNRMVTGELFFGEGSRLTVL.

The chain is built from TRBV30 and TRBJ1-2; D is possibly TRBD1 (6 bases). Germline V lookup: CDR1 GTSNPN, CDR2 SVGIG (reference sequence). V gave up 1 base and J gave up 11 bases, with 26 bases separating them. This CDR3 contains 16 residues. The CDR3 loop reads CAWSGAYSGTPGGYTF. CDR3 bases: TGTGCCTGGAGTGGAGCTTACTCTGGGACACCGGGGGGATACACCTTC.

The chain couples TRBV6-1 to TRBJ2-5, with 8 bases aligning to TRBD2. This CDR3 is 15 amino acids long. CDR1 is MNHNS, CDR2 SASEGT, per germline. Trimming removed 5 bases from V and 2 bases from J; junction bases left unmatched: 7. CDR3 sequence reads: CASSPPGGGQETQYF. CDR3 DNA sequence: TGTGCCAGCAGTCCTCCCGGGGGGGGACAAGAGACCCAGTACTTC.

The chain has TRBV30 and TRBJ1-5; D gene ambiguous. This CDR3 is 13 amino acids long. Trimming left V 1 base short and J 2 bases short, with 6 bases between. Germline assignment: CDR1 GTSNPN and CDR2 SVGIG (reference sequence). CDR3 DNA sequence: TGTGCCTGGAGTGAGAGGGGCAATCAGCCCCAGCATTTT. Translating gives CAWSERGNQPQHF.

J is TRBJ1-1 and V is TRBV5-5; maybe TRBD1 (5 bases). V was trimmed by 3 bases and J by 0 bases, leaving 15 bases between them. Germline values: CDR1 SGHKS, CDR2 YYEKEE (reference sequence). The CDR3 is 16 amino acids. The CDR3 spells CASSSHRGWMNTEAFF. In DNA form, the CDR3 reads TGTGCCAGCAGCTCCCACCGGGGGTGGATGAACACTGAAGCTTTCTTT.

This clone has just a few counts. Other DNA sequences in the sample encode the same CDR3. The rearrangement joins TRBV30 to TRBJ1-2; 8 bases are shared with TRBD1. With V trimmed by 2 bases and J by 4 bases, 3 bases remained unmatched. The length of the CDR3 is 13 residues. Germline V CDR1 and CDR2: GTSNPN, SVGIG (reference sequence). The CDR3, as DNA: TGTGCCTGGAGTAGGGACAGGCCCTATGGCTACACCTTC. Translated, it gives CAWSRDRPYGYTF.

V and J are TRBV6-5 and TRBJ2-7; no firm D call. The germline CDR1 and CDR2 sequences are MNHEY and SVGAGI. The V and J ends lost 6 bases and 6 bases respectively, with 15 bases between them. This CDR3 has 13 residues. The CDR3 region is CASRPPGEVEQYF. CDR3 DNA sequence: TGTGCCAGCAGACCCCCCGGTGAGGTCGAGCAGTACTTC.

This chain's CDR3 is CASSQETVGSGINGYTF. The CDR3 DNA sequence: TGCGCCAGCAGCCAAGAAACCGTTGGCTCAGGGATTAATGGCTACACCTTC. The rearrangement uses TRBV4-3 and TRBJ1-2, with D perhaps TRBD1 (5 bases). The CDR3 extends over 17 amino acids. Germline CDR1 reads LGHNA; CDR2 reads YSLEER. Trimming took 0 bases from V and 6 from J, leaving 20 bases between them.

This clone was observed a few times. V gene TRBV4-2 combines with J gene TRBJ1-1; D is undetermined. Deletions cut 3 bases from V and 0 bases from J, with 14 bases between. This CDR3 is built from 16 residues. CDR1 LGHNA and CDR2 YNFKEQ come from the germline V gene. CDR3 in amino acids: CASSHFSLTMNTEAFF. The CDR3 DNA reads TGTGCCAGCAGCCATTTTAGCCTCACTATGAACACTGAAGCTTTCTTT.

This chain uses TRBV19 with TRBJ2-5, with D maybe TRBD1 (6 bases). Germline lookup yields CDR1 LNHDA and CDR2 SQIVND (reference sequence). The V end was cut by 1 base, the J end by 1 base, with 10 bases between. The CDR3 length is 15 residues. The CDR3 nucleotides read TGTGCCAGTAGTATAGGGGGACAAGGCCAAGAGACCCAGTACTTC. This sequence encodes CASSIGGQGQETQYF. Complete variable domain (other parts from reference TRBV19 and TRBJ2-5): DGGITQSPKYLFRKEGQNVTLSCEQNLNHDAMYWYRQDPGQGLRLIYYSQIVNDFQKGDIAEGYSVSREKKESFPLTVTSAQKNPTAFYLCASSIGGQGQETQYFGPGTRLLVL.

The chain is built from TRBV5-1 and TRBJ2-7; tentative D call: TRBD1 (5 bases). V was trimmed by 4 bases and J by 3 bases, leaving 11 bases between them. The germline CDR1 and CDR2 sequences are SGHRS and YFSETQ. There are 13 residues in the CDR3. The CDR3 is CASSPRELYEQYF. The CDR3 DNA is TGCGCCAGCAGCCCCAGGGAACTCTACGAGCAGTACTTC.

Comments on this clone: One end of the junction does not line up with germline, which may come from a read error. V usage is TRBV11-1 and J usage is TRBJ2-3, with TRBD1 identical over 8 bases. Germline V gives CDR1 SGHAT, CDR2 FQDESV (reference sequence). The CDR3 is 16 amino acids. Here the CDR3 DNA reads TGTGCCAGCAGCTTAACACGGACAGGGCGCACAGATACGCAATATTTT. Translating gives CASSLTRTGRTDTQYF.

The CDR3 nucleotides read TGTGCCAGCAGCGCAGGAGGGGGGGGAACTGGGGCCAACGTCCTGACTTTC. Translated: CASSAGGGGTGANVLTF. The chain links TRBV13 to TRBJ2-6; TRBD2 is a possible D gene (7 bases). V lost 5 bases and J lost 2, with 16 bases in between. This CDR3 comprises 17 residues. The germline V gene has CDR1 PRHDT and CDR2 FYEKMQ (reference sequence). Combining the CDR3 with reference TRBV13 and TRBJ2-6 gives the whole variable domain AAGVIQSPRHLIKEKRETATLKCYPIPRHDTVYWYQQGPGQDPQFLISFYEKMQSDKGSIPDRFSAQQFSDYHSELNMSSLELGDSALYFCASSAGGGGTGANVLTFGAGSRLTVL.

The CDR3 is CASSEYAGNSPLHF. CDR3 bases: TGTGCCAGCAGTGAGTACGCGGGGAACTCACCCCTCCACTTT. The chain has TRBV2 and TRBJ1-6; D gene ambiguous. With 3 bases removed from V and 10 bases from J, the gap between germline ends came to 13 bases. Germline CDR1 reads SNHLY; CDR2 reads FYNNEI. The CDR3 runs 14 residues.

The CDR3 protein is CASSQEERAYNEQFF. In nucleotides, the CDR3 is TGTGCCAGCAGCCAAGAAGAGAGGGCCTACAATGAGCAGTTCTTC. The chain is built from TRBV4-2 and TRBJ2-1; D is possibly TRBD2 (5 bases). Germline-derived CDR1 and CDR2 are LGHNA and YNFKEQ. Trimming stripped 0 bases from V and 2 bases from J, with 8 bases between. CDR3 size: 15 residues.

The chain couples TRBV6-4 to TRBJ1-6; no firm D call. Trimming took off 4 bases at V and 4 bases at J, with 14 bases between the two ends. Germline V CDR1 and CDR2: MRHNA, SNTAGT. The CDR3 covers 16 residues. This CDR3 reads CASSGGGRAYNSPLHF. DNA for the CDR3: TGTGCCAGCAGTGGGGGAGGGAGGGCGTATAATTCACCCCTCCACTTT.

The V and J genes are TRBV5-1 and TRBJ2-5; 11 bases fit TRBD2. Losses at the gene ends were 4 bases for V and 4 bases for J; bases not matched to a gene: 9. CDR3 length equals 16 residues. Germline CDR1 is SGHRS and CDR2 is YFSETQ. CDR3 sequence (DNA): TGCGCCAGCAGCCCCATAGCGGGGGGGCGATCAGAGACCCAGTACTTC. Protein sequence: CASSPIAGGRSETQYF.

The CDR3 DNA reads as TGTGCCTGGAGAGACAGGTCCCATAGGAACTACGAGCAGTACTTC. This encodes CAWRDRSHRNYEQYF. This rearrangement joins TRBV30 to TRBJ2-7; the D gene is possibly TRBD1 (6 bases). The CDR3 runs 15 residues. Germline lookup yields CDR1 GTSNPN and CDR2 SVGIG (reference sequence). Deletions cut 3 bases from V and 3 bases from J, with 18 bases between.

The CDR3 nucleotides are TGCGCCAGCAGCTTGGCCTCAGGGGCGAACACCGGGGAGCTGTTTTTT. Translating it yields CASSLASGANTGELFF. V gene TRBV5-1 combines with J gene TRBJ2-2; perhaps TRBD1 as D (6 bases). There are 16 residues in the CDR3. The germline gives CDR1 SGHRS, CDR2 YFSETQ. V shed 0 bases and J shed 0 bases, with 9 bases lying between them.

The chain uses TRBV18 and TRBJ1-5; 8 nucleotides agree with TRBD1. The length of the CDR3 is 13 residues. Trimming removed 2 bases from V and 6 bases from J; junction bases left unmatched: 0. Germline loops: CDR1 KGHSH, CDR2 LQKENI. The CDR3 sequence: CASSPTGGQPQHF. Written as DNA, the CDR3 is TGTGCCAGCTCACCAACAGGGGGTCAGCCCCAGCATTTT.

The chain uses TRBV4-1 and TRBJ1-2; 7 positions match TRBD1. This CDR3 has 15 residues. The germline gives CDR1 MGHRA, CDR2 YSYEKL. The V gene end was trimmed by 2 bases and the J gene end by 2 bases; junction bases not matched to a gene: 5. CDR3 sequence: CASSQSDRANYGYTF. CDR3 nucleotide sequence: TGCGCCAGCAGCCAATCTGACAGGGCGAACTATGGCTACACCTTC.

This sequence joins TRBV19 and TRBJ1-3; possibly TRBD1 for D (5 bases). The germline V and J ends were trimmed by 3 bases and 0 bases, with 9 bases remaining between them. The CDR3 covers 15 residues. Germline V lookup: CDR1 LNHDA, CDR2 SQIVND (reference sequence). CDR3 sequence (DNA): TGTGCCAGTAGTATGGACACAGGCTCTGGAAACACCATATATTTT. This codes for CASSMDTGSGNTIYF.

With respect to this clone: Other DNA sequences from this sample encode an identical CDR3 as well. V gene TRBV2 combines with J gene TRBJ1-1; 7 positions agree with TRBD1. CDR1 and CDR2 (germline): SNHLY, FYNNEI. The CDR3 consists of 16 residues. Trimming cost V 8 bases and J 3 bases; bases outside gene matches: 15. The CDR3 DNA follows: TGTGCCAGCTGCGAGACAGGGTGGTCCCGGGACACTGAAGCTTTCTTT. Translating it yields CASCETGWSRDTEAFF.

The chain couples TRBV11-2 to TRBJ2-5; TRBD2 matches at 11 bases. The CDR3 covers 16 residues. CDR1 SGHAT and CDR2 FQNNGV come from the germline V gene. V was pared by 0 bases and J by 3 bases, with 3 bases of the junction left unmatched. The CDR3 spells CASSLELAGAKETQYF. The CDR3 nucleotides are TGTGCCAGCAGCTTAGAACTAGCGGGGGCCAAAGAGACCCAGTACTTC.

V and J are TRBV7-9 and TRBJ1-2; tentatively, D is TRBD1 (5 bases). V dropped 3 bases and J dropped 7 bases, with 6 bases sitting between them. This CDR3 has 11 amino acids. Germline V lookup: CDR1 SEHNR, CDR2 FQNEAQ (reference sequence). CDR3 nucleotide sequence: TGTGCCAGCAGCTTCGGGGGTGGCTACACCTTC. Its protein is CASSFGGGYTF. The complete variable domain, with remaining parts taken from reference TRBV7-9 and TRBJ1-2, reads DTGVSQNPRHKITKRGQNVTFRCDPISEHNRLYWYRQTLGQGPEFLTYFQNEAQLEKSRLLSDRFSAERPKGSFSTLEIQRTEQGDSAMYLCASSFGGGYTFGSGTRLTVV.

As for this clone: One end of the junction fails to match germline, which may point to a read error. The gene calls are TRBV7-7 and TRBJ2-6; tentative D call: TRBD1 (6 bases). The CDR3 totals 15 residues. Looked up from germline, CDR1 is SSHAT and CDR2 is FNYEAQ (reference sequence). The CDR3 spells CASSNGQPGANVLTF. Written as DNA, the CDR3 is TGTGCTAGCAGCAACGGACAGCCCGGGGCCAACGTCCTGACTTTC.

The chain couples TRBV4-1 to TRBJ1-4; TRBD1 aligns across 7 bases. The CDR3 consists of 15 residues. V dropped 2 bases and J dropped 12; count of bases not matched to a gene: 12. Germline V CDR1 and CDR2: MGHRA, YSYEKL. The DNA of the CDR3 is TGCGCCAGCAGCCAACAATACCGACAGGGTAATCAACTGTTTTTT. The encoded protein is CASSQQYRQGNQLFF.